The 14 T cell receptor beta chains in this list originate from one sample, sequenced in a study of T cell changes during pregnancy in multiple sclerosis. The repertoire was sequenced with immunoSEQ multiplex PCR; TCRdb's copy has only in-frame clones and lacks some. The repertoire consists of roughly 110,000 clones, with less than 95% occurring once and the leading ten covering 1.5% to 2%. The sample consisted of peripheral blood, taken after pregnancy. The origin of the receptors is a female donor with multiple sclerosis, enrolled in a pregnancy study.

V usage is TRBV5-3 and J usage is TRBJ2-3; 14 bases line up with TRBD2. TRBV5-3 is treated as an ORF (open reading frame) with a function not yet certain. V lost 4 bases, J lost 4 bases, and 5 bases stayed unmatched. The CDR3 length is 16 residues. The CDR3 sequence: CARSHGTSGSADTQYF. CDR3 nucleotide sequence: TGTGCCAGAAGCCACGGGACTAGCGGGAGCGCAGATACGCAGTATTTT.

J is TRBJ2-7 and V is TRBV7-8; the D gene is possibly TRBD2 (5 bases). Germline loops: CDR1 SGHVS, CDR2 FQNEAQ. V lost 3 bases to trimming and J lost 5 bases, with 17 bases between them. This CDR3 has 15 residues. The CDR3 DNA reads TGTGCCAGCAGCTTTCGGGTTCGGGTCGGGGACGAGCAGTACTTC. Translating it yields CASSFRVRVGDEQYF.

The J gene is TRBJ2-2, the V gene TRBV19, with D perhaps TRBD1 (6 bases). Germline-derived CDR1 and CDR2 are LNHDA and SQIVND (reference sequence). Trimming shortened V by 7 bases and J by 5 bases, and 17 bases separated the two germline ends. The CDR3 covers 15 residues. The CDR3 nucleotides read TGTGCCAGTACCATTACCAGGGGTAGGACCGGGGAGCTGTTTTTT. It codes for CASTITRGRTGELFF. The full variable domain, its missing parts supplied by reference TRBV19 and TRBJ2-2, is DGGITQSPKYLFRKEGQNVTLSCEQNLNHDAMYWYRQDPGQGLRLIYYSQIVNDFQKGDIAEGYSVSREKKESFPLTVTSAQKNPTAFYLCASTITRGRTGELFFGEGSRLTVL.

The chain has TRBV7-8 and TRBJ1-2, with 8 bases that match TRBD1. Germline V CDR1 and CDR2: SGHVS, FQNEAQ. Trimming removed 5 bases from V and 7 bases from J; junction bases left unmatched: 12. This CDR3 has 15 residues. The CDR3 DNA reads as TGTGCCAGCAGCATGGACAGGGCGAGGGGGCTTGGCTACACCTTC. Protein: CASSMDRARGLGYTF.

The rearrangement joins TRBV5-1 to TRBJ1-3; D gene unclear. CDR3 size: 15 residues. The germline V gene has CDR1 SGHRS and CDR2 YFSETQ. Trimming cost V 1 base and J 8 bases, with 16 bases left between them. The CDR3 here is CASSLSVGEAYTIYF. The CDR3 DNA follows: TGCGCCAGCAGCTTGAGTGTCGGGGAGGCTTACACCATATATTTT.

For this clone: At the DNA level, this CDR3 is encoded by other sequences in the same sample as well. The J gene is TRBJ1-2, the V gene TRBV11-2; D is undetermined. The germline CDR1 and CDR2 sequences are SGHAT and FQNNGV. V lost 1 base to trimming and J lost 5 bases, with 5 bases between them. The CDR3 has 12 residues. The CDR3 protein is CASSLGGYGYTF. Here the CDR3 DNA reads TGTGCCAGCAGCTTAGGCGGATATGGCTACACCTTC.

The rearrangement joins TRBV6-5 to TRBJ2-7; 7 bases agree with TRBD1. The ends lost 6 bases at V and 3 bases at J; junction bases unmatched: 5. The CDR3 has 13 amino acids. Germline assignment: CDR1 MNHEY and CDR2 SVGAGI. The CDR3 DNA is TGTGCCAGCAGCCAGGGACAGCACTACGAGCAGTACTTC. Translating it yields CASSQGQHYEQYF.

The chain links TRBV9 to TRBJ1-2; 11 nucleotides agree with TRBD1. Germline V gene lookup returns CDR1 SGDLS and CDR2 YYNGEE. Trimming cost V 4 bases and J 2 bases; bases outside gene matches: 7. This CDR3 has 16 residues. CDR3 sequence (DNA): TGTGCCAGCAGCAAGGGACAGGGGGGTACCAACTATGGCTACACCTTC. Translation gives CASSKGQGGTNYGYTF.

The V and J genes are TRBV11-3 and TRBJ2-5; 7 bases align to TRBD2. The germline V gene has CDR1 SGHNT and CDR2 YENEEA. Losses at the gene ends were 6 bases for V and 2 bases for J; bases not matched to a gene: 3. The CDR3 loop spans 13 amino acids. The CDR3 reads CASSQGGQETQYF. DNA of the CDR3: TGTGCCAGCAGTCAGGGAGGGCAAGAGACCCAGTACTTC.

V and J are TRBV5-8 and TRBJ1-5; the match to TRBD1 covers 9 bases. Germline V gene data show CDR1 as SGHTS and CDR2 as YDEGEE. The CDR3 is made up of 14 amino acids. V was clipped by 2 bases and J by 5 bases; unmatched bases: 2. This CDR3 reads CASSLRQGDQPQHF. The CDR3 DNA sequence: TGTGCCAGCAGCTTAAGACAGGGGGATCAGCCCCAGCATTTT.

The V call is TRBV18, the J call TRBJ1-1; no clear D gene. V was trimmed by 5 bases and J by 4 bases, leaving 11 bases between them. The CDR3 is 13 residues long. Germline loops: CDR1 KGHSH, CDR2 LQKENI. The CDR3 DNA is TGTGCCAGCTCATCCAAAGAGGGCACTGAAGCTTTCTTT. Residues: CASSSKEGTEAFF. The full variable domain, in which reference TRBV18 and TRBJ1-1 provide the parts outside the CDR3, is NAGVMQNPRHLVRRRGQEARLRCSPMKGHSHVYWYRQLPEEGLKFMVYLQKENIIDESGMPKERFSAEFPKEGPSILRIQQVVRGDSAAYFCASSSKEGTEAFFGQGTRLTVV.

The CDR3 region is CASSLRMTSNTEAFF. The CDR3 DNA sequence: TGTGCCAGCAGTTTACGAATGACTTCGAACACTGAAGCTTTCTTT. J is TRBJ1-1 and V is TRBV27, with unresolved D. Germline V lookup: CDR1 MNHEY, CDR2 SMNVEV (reference sequence). The CDR3 consists of 15 residues. Trimming removed 2 bases from V and 1 base from J, with 11 bases in between.

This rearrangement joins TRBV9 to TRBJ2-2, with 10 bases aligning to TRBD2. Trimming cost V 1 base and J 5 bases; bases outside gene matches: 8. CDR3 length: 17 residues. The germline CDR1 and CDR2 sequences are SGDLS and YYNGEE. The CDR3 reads CASSVKAPTSGTGELFF. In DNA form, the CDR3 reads TGTGCCAGCAGCGTAAAGGCTCCGACTAGCGGGACCGGGGAGCTGTTTTTT.

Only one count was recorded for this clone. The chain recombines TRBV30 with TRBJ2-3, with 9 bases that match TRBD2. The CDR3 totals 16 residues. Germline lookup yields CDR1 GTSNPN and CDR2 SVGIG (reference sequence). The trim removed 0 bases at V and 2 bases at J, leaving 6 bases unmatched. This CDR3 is CAWSVRLAGLTDTQYF. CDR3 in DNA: TGTGCCTGGAGTGTACGGCTAGCGGGGCTCACAGATACGCAGTATTTT.